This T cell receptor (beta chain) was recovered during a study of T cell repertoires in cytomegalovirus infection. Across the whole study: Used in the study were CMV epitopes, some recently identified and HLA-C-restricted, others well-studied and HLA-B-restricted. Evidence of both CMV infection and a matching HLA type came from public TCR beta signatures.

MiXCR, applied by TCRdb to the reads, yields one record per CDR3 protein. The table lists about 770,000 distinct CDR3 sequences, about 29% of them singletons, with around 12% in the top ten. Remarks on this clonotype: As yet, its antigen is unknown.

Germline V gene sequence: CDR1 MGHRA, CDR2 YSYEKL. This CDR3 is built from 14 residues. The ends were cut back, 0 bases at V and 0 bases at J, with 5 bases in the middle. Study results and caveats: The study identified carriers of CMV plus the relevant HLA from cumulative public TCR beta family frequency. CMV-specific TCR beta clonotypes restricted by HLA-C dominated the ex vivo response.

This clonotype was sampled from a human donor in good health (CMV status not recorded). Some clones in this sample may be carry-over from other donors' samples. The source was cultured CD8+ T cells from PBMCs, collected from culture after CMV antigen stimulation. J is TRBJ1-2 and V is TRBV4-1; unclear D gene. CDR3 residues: CASSQETANYGYTF. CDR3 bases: TGCGCCAGCAGCCAAGAAACAGCTAACTATGGCTACACCTTC.